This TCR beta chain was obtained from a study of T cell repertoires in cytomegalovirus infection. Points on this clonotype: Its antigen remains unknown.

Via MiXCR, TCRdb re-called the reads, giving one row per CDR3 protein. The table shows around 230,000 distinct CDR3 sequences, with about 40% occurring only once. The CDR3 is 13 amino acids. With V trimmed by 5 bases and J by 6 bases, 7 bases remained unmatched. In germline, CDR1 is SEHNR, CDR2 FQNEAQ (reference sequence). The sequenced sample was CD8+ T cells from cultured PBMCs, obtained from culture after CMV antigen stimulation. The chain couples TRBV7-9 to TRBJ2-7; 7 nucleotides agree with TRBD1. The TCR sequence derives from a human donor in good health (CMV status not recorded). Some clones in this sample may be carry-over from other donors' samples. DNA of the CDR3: TGTGCCAGCAGCAAACAGGGGATGGTCGAGCAGTACTTC. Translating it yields CASSKQGMVEQYF.